This T cell receptor beta chain was sequenced for a study of T cells after yellow fever vaccination. Study information: Those fractions that held only low numbers of cells were prepared using the SMART-Seq v4 Ultra Low Input RNA kit.

Study-wide results and limits: A faster peak, day 5 versus 15, was reached by the weaker secondary response. A small share of clonotypes appeared in both CD4 and CD8 compartments.

Trimming cost V 5 bases and J 6 bases, with 17 bases left between them. The CDR3 loop spans 13 amino acids. Germline assignment: CDR1 DFQATT and CDR2 SNEGSKA (reference sequence). Making TCR cDNA involved 5'RACE template switching, which added UMIs and a universal primer site. Each CDR3 protein gets one entry after TCRdb re-called the 5' RACE reads with MiXCR. The sample lists under 30,000 distinct CDR3 sequences; about 5% were seen once. This clonotype was picked up many times. No antigen is known for it. The material sequenced was CD8+ T cells sorted from PBMCs, taken 10 days after the yellow fever booster vaccination. The sequence came from a man between 25 and 39 years old who received the YFV17D yellow fever vaccine. The V gene is TRBV20-1, the J gene TRBJ2-7; D is uncertain. The CDR3 DNA reads as TGCAGTGCTCCGCCGGTGACGAGCAGCGAGCAGTACTTC. Translated, it gives CSAPPVTSSEQYF.